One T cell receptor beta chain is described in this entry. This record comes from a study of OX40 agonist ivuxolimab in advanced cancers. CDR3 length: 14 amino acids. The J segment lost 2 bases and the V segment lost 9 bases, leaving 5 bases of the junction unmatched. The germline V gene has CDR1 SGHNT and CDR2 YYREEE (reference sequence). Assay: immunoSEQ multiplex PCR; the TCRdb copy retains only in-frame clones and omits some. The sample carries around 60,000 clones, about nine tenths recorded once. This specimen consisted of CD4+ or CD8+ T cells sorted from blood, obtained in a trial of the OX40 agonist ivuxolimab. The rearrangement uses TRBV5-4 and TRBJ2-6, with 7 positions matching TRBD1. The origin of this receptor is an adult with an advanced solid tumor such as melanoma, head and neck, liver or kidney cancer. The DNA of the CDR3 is TGTGCCACCACAGGGGATCCTGGGGCCAACGTCCTGACTTTC. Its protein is CATTGDPGANVLTF.